Below, 20 T cell receptor beta chains from the same sample are listed, as sequenced in a study of T cells expressing NK-cell markers. TCRdb reanalyzed the 5' RACE reads and collapses them to one entry per CDR3 protein, without DNA. Its table lists approximately 170,000 distinct CDR3 sequences. Sequencing input: blood T cells: a sorted CD56 or NKG2C T cell subset, CD4+ or CD8+ T cells, or bulk PBMC T cells (not recorded which). Receptors originate from a man between 18 and 69 years old in good health.

The chain uses TRBV7-2 and TRBJ2-1; as DNA is missing, the TRBD2 call by TCRdb cannot be tested. The germline gives CDR1 SGHTA, CDR2 FQGNSA. The CDR3 has 16 residues. The CDR3 sequence is CASSFLALPEGNEQFF.

The chain carries TRBV4-1 and TRBJ2-1; TCRdb names TRBD2, which stays unverified in the absence of DNA. CDR1 is MGHRA, CDR2 YSYEKL, per germline. The CDR3 is 16 amino acids. The CDR3 is CASSQVSGEGYNEQFF.

J is TRBJ2-2 and V is TRBV7-9; TCRdb's D gene call, TRBD1, goes unchecked for lack of DNA. Germline V gene lookup returns CDR1 SEHNR and CDR2 FQNEAQ (reference sequence). The CDR3 has 18 residues. CDR3 in amino acids: CASSLPIGGSLNTGELFF.

The chain recombines TRBV2 with TRBJ2-2. Looked up from germline, CDR1 is SNHLY and CDR2 is FYNNEI. The CDR3 is made up of 18 amino acids. CDR3 loop: CASSEALPYLLHTGELFF.

The chain recombines TRBV12-3 or TRBV12-4 with TRBJ1-5; lacking DNA, the TRBD1 call made by TCRdb goes unchecked. CDR3 length equals 13 residues. CDR3 loop: CASETGGNQPQHF.

The CDR3 region is CATSRDEARGDNSPLHF. The chain uses TRBV15 and TRBJ1-6; as DNA is missing, the TRBD1 call by TCRdb cannot be tested. The CDR3 is 17 residues long. CDR1 LNHNV and CDR2 YYDKDF come from the germline V gene (reference sequence).

V is TRBV2 and J is TRBJ2-7; TCRdb lists TRBD1, though no DNA is available to test this call. Germline CDR1 and CDR2: SNHLY and FYNNEI. The length of the CDR3 is 15 residues. This chain's CDR3 is CASTGTGQGGYEQYF.

This chain links TRBV12-3 or TRBV12-4 with TRBJ1-5. This CDR3 has 15 residues. CDR3: CASSSGLGVHQPQHF.

This rearrangement joins TRBV9 to TRBJ2-7. The CDR3 covers 13 residues. Germline assignment: CDR1 SGDLS and CDR2 YYNGEE. This CDR3 reads CASSVGPNLEQYF.

V gene TRBV5-6 combines with J gene TRBJ1-1; absent DNA, TCRdb's TRBD1 call cannot be checked. The germline CDR1 and CDR2 sequences are SGHDT and YYEEEE. The CDR3 extends over 16 amino acids. CDR3 sequence reads: CASSTGTGFPGTEAFF.

The chain uses TRBV4-2 and TRBJ1-2; the D gene TCRdb calls, TRBD1, cannot be checked with no DNA. The CDR3 is 15 residues long. CDR1 and CDR2 from the germline V gene are LGHNA and YNFKEQ. CDR3 loop: CASSQELGPNYGYTF.

The chain couples TRBV6-5 to TRBJ2-3. The CDR3 length is 11 residues. Germline loops: CDR1 MNHEY, CDR2 SVGAGI. The CDR3 sequence is CASTILDTQYF.

The rearrangement links TRBV2 to TRBJ2-1. This CDR3 spans 11 amino acids. From germline, CDR1 is SNHLY and CDR2 FYNNEI. CDR3: CASTSYNEQFF.

The chain carries TRBV6-4 and TRBJ2-5; TCRdb picks TRBD1, but there is no DNA to check that call. The CDR3 contains 20 residues. Germline V CDR1 and CDR2: MRHNA, SNTAGT. The CDR3 region is CASSAIRRQGAGGYQETQYF.

The rearrangement joins TRBV6-5 to TRBJ2-3; the TCRdb D gene call, TRBD1, has no DNA to confirm it. Germline-derived CDR1 and CDR2 are MNHEY and SVGAGI. This CDR3 has 15 amino acids. The CDR3: CASSYQGQSTDTQYF.

The chain recombines TRBV5-1 with TRBJ1-1; as DNA is missing, the TRBD1 call by TCRdb cannot be tested. CDR1 and CDR2 (germline): SGHRS, YFSETQ. This CDR3 region has 13 residues. The CDR3 is CASSLTGNTEAFF.

This chain connects TRBV9 to TRBJ2-1; TCRdb outputs TRBD2, but without DNA this stays unchecked. From germline, CDR1 is SGDLS and CDR2 YYNGEE. CDR3 length equals 17 residues. CDR3 amino acids: CASSVRSGGPEHNEQFF.

The rearrangement joins TRBV2 to TRBJ2-7. CDR1 is SNHLY and CDR2 is FYNNEI in the germline V gene. There are 11 residues in the CDR3. CDR3 sequence reads: CASSVGGEQYF. The entire variable domain, with the rest obtained from reference TRBV2 and TRBJ2-7, is as follows: EPEVTQTPSHQVTQMGQEVILRCVPISNHLYFYWYRQILGQKVEFLVSFYNNEISEKSEIFDDQFSVERPDGSNFTLKIRSTKLEDSAMYFCASSVGGEQYFGPGTRLTVT.

The chain uses TRBV6-1 and TRBJ1-1. The length of the CDR3 is 11 residues. Germline V CDR1 and CDR2: MNHNS, SASEGT. The CDR3 region is CASAEGGGAFF.

V and J are TRBV7-9 and TRBJ1-2; TCRdb names TRBD1, which stays unverified in the absence of DNA. CDR1 SEHNR and CDR2 FQNEAQ come from the germline V gene (reference sequence). CDR3 length equals 16 residues. CDR3 region: CASSPKISGVNYGYTF. Filled out from reference TRBV7-9 and TRBJ1-2, the complete variable domain reads DTGVSQNPRHKITKRGQNVTFRCDPISEHNRLYWYRQTLGQGPEFLTYFQNEAQLEKSRLLSDRFSAERPKGSFSTLEIQRTEQGDSAMYLCASSPKISGVNYGYTFGSGTRLTVV.